This T cell receptor beta chain was retrieved from a study of PD-1 blockade in classical Hodgkin lymphoma. Some clones are missing from TCRdb's copy, which holds only in-frame ones; the method was immunoSEQ multiplex PCR. The sample holds about 41,000 clones, roughly 80% seen once. Study-wide points: Individuals who commenced nivolumab within less than 1 year of ASCT were excluded. Only CD4+ TCR diversity, not CD8+, had risen significantly by C4D1.

A single count supports this clone. Its antigen is currently unknown. This CDR3 is 14 amino acids long. Germline assignment: CDR1 MNHNY and CDR2 SVGAGI (reference sequence). J was trimmed by 5 bases and V by 2 bases; bases with no gene match: 3. Following autologous stem cell transplantation, relapse occurred in every patient, and exposure to brentuximab vedotin varied. The sample was peripheral blood mononuclear cells (PBMCs), taken at baseline. The chain has TRBV6-6 and TRBJ1-2; 9 bases align to TRBD1. The clonotype originates from a human donor with classical Hodgkin lymphoma. The CDR3 DNA is TGTGCCAGCAGTTACGGGACAGGGAGTTATGGCTACACCTTC. It is translated as CASSYGTGSYGYTF.